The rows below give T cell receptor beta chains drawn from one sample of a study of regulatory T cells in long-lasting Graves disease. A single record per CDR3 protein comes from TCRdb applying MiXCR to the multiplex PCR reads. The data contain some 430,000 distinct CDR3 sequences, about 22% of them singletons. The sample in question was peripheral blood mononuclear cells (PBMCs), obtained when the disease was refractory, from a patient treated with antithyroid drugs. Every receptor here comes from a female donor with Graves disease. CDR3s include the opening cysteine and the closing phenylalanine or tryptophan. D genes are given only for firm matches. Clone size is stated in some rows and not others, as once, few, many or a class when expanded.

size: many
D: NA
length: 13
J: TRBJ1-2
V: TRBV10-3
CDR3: CAISESWGEGYTF
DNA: TGTGCCATCAGTGAGTCGTGGGGCGAGGGCTACACCTTC

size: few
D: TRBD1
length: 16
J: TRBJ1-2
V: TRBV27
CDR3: CASSSKPPGQGYGHTF
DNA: TGTGCCAGCAGTTCCAAACCCCCGGGACAGGGTTATGGCCACACCTTC

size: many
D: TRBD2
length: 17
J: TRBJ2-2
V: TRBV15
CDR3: CATSRDRTSGRSGELFF
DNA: TGTGCCACCAGCAGAGATCGGACTAGCGGGAGGTCAGGGGAGCTGTTTTTT

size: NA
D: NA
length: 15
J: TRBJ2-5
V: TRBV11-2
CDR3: CASSPIQGRQETQYF
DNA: TGTGCCAGCAGCCCGATACAGGGGAGGCAAGAGACCCAGTACTTC

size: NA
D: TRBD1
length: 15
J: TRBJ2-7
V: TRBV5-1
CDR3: CASSLVLGQSYEQYF
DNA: TGCGCCAGCAGCTTGGTTCTGGGACAGAGCTACGAGCAGTACTTC

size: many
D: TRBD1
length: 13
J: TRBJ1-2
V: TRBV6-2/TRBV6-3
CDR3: CASSFTGGDGYTF
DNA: TGTGCCAGCAGTTTTACAGGGGGCGATGGCTACACCTTC

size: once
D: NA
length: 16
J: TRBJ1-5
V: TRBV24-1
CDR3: CATSDRGGGSNQPQHF
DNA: TGTGCCACCAGTGATCGCGGCGGGGGTAGCAATCAGCCCCAGCATTTT

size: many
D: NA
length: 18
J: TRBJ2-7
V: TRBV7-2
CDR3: CASSLAGPLIITSYEQYF
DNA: TGTGCCAGCAGCTTAGCGGGCCCACTTATAATTACCTCCTACGAGCAGTACTTC

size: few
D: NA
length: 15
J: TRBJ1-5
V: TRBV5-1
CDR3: CASSLGGWDNQPQHF
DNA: TGCGCCAGCAGCTTGGGAGGCTGGGATAATCAGCCCCAGCATTTT

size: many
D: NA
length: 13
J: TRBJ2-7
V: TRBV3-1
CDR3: CASSQDGSYEQYF
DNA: TGTGCCAGCAGCCAAGATGGGTCCTACGAGCAGTACTTC

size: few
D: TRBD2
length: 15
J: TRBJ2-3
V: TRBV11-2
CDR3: CASRPSGRGGDTQYF
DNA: TGTGCCAGCAGGCCCAGCGGGAGAGGTGGGGATACGCAGTATTTT

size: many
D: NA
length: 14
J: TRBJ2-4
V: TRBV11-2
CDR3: CASSLLQGSDIQYF
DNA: TGTGCCAGCAGCCTCTTACAGGGTTCAGACATTCAGTACTTC

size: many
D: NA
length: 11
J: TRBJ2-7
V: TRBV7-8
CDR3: CAGGEVREQYF
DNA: TGTGCCGGTGGGGAGGTGAGGGAGCAGTACTTC

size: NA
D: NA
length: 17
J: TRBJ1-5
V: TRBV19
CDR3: CASSIVPRQRRIQPQHF
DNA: TGTGCCAGTAGTATAGTGCCAAGACAGAGAAGGATACAGCCCCAGCATTTT

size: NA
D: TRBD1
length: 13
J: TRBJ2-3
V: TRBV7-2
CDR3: CASSETGDDTQYF
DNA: TGTGCCAGCAGCGAGACAGGGGACGATACGCAGTATTTT

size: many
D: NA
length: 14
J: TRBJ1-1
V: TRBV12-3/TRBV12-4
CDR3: CASIPRGEGTEAFF
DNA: TGTGCCAGCATCCCCCGGGGCGAAGGGACTGAAGCTTTCTTT

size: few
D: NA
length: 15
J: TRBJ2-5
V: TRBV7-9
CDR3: CASSLRNTGQETQYF
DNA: TGTGCCAGCAGCTTGCGTAACACAGGACAAGAGACCCAGTACTTC

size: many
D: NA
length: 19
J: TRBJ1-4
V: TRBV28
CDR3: CASSFIGSGLHSTNEKLFF
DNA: TGTGCCAGCAGTTTTATTGGCAGTGGACTACATTCAACTAATGAAAAACTGTTTTTT

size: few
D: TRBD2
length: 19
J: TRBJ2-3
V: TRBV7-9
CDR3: CASSLGLAGGPSDPDTQYF
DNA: TGTGCCAGCAGCTTGGGACTAGCGGGAGGCCCGTCCGATCCAGATACGCAGTATTTT

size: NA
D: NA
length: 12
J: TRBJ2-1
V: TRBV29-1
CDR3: CSVELQFPTQFF
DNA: TGCAGCGTTGAACTCCAGTTCCCGACGCAGTTCTTC

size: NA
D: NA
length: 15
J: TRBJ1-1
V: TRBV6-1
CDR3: CASNNLQGPNTEAFF
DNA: TGTGCCAGCAACAATCTGCAGGGGCCGAACACTGAAGCTTTCTTT

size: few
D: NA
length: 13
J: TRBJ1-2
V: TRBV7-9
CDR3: CASSPEERYGYTF
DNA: TGTGCCAGCAGCCCGGAGGAGCGGTATGGCTACACCTTC

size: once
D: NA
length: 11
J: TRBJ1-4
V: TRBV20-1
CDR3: CSARDTEKLFF
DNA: TGCAGTGCTAGAGATACTGAAAAACTGTTTTTT

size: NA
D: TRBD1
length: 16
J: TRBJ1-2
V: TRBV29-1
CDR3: CSVGWDRWPLSYGYTF
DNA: TGCAGCGTAGGGTGGGACAGGTGGCCCCTCTCCTATGGCTACACCTTC

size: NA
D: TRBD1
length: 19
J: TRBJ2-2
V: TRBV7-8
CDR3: CASSLARGPHRGNTGELFF
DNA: TGTGCCAGCAGCTTAGCGAGAGGGCCCCACAGGGGAAACACCGGGGAGCTGTTTTTT

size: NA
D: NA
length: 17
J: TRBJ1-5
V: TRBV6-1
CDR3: CASSPRAGGEFSQPQHF
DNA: TGTGCCAGCAGCCCCAGGGCGGGAGGGGAGTTTAGTCAGCCCCAGCATTTT